The clone carrying this T cell receptor (beta chain) was seen more than once but under ten times. V was trimmed by 4 bases and J by 1 base, leaving 14 bases between them. The germline V gene encodes CDR1 SGHRS and CDR2 YFSETQ. The CDR3 runs to 15 residues. The data belong to a study of T-cell reconstitution after alpha-beta-depleted transplantation in children. During its preparation, the TCRbeta library received unique molecular identifiers. One entry per CDR3 protein results from TCRdb running MiXCR on the PCR reads. The sample carries around 960,000 distinct CDR3 sequences, about 29% recorded once.

This receptor was identified in a boy under two years old who had a stem cell transplant for SCID, so the T cells may come from the graft donor. The V gene is TRBV5-1, the J gene TRBJ1-1; D is perhaps TRBD1 (5 bases). Sequenced material: PBMCs, mostly from graft donor cells, taken 360 days after TCRalphabeta/CD19-depleted stem cell transplant. The CDR3 region has the DNA TGCGCCAGCAGCGGGGACGGTTTGGAGAACACTGAAGCTTTCTTT. Translated, it gives CASSGDGLENTEAFF. Full variable domain (remainder filled in from reference TRBV5-1 and TRBJ1-1): KAGVTQTPRYLIKTRGQQVTLSCSPISGHRSVSWYQQTPGQGLQFLFEYFSETQRNKGNFPGRFSGRQFSNSRSEMNVSTLELGDSALYLCASSGDGLENTEAFFGQGTRLTVV.